This is a list of T cell receptor beta chains from one sample in a study of long-term antiretroviral therapy in people with HIV. This table comes from immunoSEQ multiplex PCR, and its TCRdb copy is limited to in-frame clones, with some not included. The top ten clones hold around 13% of a sample with about 18,000 clones, approximately 72% of them seen once. Sequenced here: unsorted PBMCs, sampled 0.3 years after starting antiretroviral therapy. These receptor sequences come from a woman aged 45-65 years with HIV. Both conserved end residues are part of each CDR3. The D gene is left open where the match is weak. Clone size is not always given. Where it is, it says once, few, many or a class for expanded clones.

J gene: TRBJ2-4; D gene: -; V gene: TRBV5-3; clone size: -; CDR3 DNA: TGTGCCAGAAGCTCCTGTTCCCCGTGGGCCAAAAACATTCAGTACTTC; CDR3 protein: CARSSCSPWAKNIQYF
J gene: TRBJ1-1; D gene: -; V gene: TRBV27; clone size: -; CDR3 DNA: TGTGCCAGCAGTTTAACCAGCTTGAACACTGAAGCTTTCTTT; CDR3 protein: CASSLTSLNTEAFF
J gene: TRBJ1-3; D gene: -; V gene: TRBV4-1; clone size: -; CDR3 DNA: TGCGCCAGCAGCCAACCGACACCTGACTCTGGAAACACCATATATTTT; CDR3 protein: CASSQPTPDSGNTIYF
J gene: TRBJ2-5; D gene: TRBD2; V gene: TRBV18; clone size: -; CDR3 DNA: TGTGCCAGCTCACCTCGACTAGCGTCAGAGACCCAGTACTTC; CDR3 protein: CASSPRLASETQYF
J gene: TRBJ2-1; D gene: TRBD2; V gene: TRBV14; clone size: -; CDR3 DNA: TGTGCCAGCAGCCTTAGCGGGGGGTCCTACAATGAGCAGTTCTTC; CDR3 protein: CASSLSGGSYNEQFF
J gene: TRBJ1-2; D gene: -; V gene: TRBV14; clone size: -; CDR3 DNA: TGTGCCAGCAGCCAAGAAGGCCTCTATGGCTACACCTTC; CDR3 protein: CASSQEGLYGYTF
J gene: TRBJ1-1; D gene: -; V gene: TRBV10-2; clone size: once; CDR3 DNA: TGCGCCAGCAGTGACAAGGGTGGGAATACTGAAGCTTTCTTT; CDR3 protein: CASSDKGGNTEAFF
J gene: TRBJ2-1; D gene: TRBD2; V gene: TRBV5-1; clone size: -; CDR3 DNA: TGCGCCAGCAGCTTGGGACTAGCGGGGGGGCTCAATGAGCAGTTCTTC; CDR3 protein: CASSLGLAGGLNEQFF
J gene: TRBJ2-6; D gene: -; V gene: TRBV6-5; clone size: -; CDR3 DNA: TGTGCCAGCAGGCAGGATCCTCTTGGGGCCAACGTCCTGACTTTC; CDR3 protein: CASRQDPLGANVLTF
J gene: TRBJ2-3; D gene: -; V gene: TRBV7-9; clone size: -; CDR3 DNA: TGTGCCAGCAGCTACAGCCCCTCAGATACGCAGTATTTT; CDR3 protein: CASSYSPSDTQYF
J gene: TRBJ1-3; D gene: -; V gene: TRBV5-4; clone size: -; CDR3 DNA: TGTGCCAGCAGCTTGAGGGGGACCTCTGGAAACACCATATATTTT; CDR3 protein: CASSLRGTSGNTIYF
J gene: TRBJ1-1; D gene: -; V gene: TRBV28; clone size: -; CDR3 DNA: TGTGCCAGCACCGCCGGCTGGAACACTGAAGCTTTCTTT; CDR3 protein: CASTAGWNTEAFF
J gene: TRBJ1-1; D gene: -; V gene: TRBV30; clone size: once; CDR3 DNA: TGTGCCTGGACGCGAGGGGCTTATGGGGCTTTCTTT; CDR3 protein: CAWTRGAYGAFF
J gene: TRBJ1-6; D gene: -; V gene: TRBV27; clone size: few; CDR3 DNA: TGTGCCAGCAGTGTCAGGGGTTTAGGTTCACCCCTCCACTTT; CDR3 protein: CASSVRGLGSPLHF
J gene: TRBJ1-4; D gene: -; V gene: TRBV19; clone size: -; CDR3 DNA: TGTGCCAGTAGTACTCAGGCAACTAATGAAAAACTGTTTTTT; CDR3 protein: CASSTQATNEKLFF
J gene: TRBJ2-1; D gene: -; V gene: TRBV9; clone size: -; CDR3 DNA: TGTGCCAGCAGCGTAGAGACGACCAGTTACAATGAGCAGTTCTTC; CDR3 protein: CASSVETTSYNEQFF
J gene: TRBJ1-1; D gene: -; V gene: TRBV4-1; clone size: few; CDR3 DNA: TGCGCCAGCAGCCAAGATTGGCAGAACACTGAAGCTTTCTTT; CDR3 protein: CASSQDWQNTEAFF
J gene: TRBJ1-4; D gene: -; V gene: TRBV7-9; clone size: -; CDR3 DNA: TGTGCCAGCAGCGAGAGGGCAGTAGAACTGTTTTTT; CDR3 protein: CASSERAVELFF
J gene: TRBJ2-5; D gene: -; V gene: TRBV5-1; clone size: -; CDR3 DNA: TGCGCCAGCAGCTTGATTAGCGGATACCAAGAGACCCAGTACTTC; CDR3 protein: CASSLISGYQETQYF
J gene: TRBJ2-7; D gene: -; V gene: TRBV25-1; clone size: -; CDR3 DNA: TGTGCCAGCAGTGAACGTATGGCCGACGAGCAGTACTTC; CDR3 protein: CASSERMADEQYF
J gene: TRBJ2-1; D gene: -; V gene: TRBV6-1; clone size: -; CDR3 DNA: TGTGCCAGCGGATGGAGCGGAGGGTACAATGAGCAGTTCTTC; CDR3 protein: CASGWSGGYNEQFF
J gene: TRBJ1-2; D gene: -; V gene: TRBV10-2; clone size: once; CDR3 DNA: TGCGCCAGCAGTGATCGGGGGGAAGGCGGCTACACCTTC; CDR3 protein: CASSDRGEGGYTF
J gene: TRBJ1-6; D gene: -; V gene: TRBV19; clone size: few; CDR3 DNA: TGTGCCACCAAACTAGGGGGGAATTCACCCCTCCACTTT; CDR3 protein: CATKLGGNSPLHF
J gene: TRBJ2-5; D gene: -; V gene: TRBV27; clone size: -; CDR3 DNA: TGTGCCAGCAGTTTGTTCGGCGGGCAAGAGACCCAGTACTTC; CDR3 protein: CASSLFGGQETQYF
J gene: TRBJ1-6; D gene: -; V gene: TRBV6-5; clone size: -; CDR3 DNA: TGTGCCAGCAGACCACAGGGAAGCGGGAGTTCACCCCTCCACTTT; CDR3 protein: CASRPQGSGSSPLHF
J gene: TRBJ2-5; D gene: TRBD2; V gene: TRBV5-6; clone size: -; CDR3 DNA: TGTGCCAGCAGCTCTAGCGGGGGGACCTTAGAGACCCAGTACTTC; CDR3 protein: CASSSSGGTLETQYF
J gene: TRBJ1-1; D gene: TRBD1; V gene: TRBV25-1; clone size: -; CDR3 DNA: TGTGCCAGCATCACAGGGGGTGGGATGAACACTGAAGCTTTCTTT; CDR3 protein: CASITGGGMNTEAFF
J gene: TRBJ1-1; D gene: -; V gene: TRBV29-1; clone size: -; CDR3 DNA: TGCAGCGTTGCCCAGAACACTGAAGCTTTCTTT; CDR3 protein: CSVAQNTEAFF
J gene: TRBJ2-5; D gene: -; V gene: TRBV6-4; clone size: -; CDR3 DNA: TGTGCCAGTGGGGGTCCGAAAGGGAACCGGGAGACCCAGTACTTC; CDR3 protein: CASGGPKGNRETQYF
J gene: TRBJ2-7; D gene: TRBD2; V gene: TRBV9; clone size: -; CDR3 DNA: TGTGCCAGCAGCGCTTCAGGTGGGGGGGGCTACGAGCAGTACTTC; CDR3 protein: CASSASGGGGYEQYF
J gene: TRBJ2-7; D gene: TRBD1; V gene: TRBV6-6; clone size: -; CDR3 DNA: TGTGCCAGCAGTTCCCCGCCGACAGGGGCCACCTACGAGCAGTACTTC; CDR3 protein: CASSSPPTGATYEQYF
J gene: TRBJ2-3; D gene: TRBD2; V gene: TRBV27; clone size: -; CDR3 DNA: TGTGCCAGCAGTTTTGCCCCCCCCGGGGGGGCGCAGGAAGATACGCAGTATTTT; CDR3 protein: CASSFAPPGGAQEDTQYF
J gene: TRBJ1-1; D gene: TRBD1; V gene: TRBV30; clone size: -; CDR3 DNA: TGTGCCTGGACGGGACAGATGAACACTGAAGCTTTCTTT; CDR3 protein: CAWTGQMNTEAFF
J gene: TRBJ1-3; D gene: TRBD1; V gene: TRBV9; clone size: once; CDR3 DNA: TGTGCCAGCAGCGTACAGGACAGGGGGCTTGGAAACACCATATATTTT; CDR3 protein: CASSVQDRGLGNTIYF
J gene: TRBJ1-2; D gene: -; V gene: TRBV7-8; clone size: -; CDR3 DNA: TGTGCCAGCAGCTTAAGTAGGGATAACTATGGCTACACCTTC; CDR3 protein: CASSLSRDNYGYTF
J gene: TRBJ1-1; D gene: TRBD1; V gene: TRBV5-1; clone size: -; CDR3 DNA: TGCGCCAGCAGCTTGGGGGACAGGAACACTGAAGCTTTCTTT; CDR3 protein: CASSLGDRNTEAFF
J gene: TRBJ2-5; D gene: -; V gene: TRBV11-2; clone size: -; CDR3 DNA: TGTGCCAGCAGCTTAGTAAAGGAGACCCAGTACTTC; CDR3 protein: CASSLVKETQYF
J gene: TRBJ1-5; D gene: -; V gene: TRBV10-2; clone size: -; CDR3 DNA: TGCGCCAGCAGTGAGTCGCGGGTCAGGAGCCAGCATTTT; CDR3 protein: CASSESRVRSQHF
J gene: TRBJ1-1; D gene: -; V gene: TRBV9; clone size: -; CDR3 DNA: TGTGCCAGCAGACGGACAGAGAACACTGAAGCTTTCTTT; CDR3 protein: CASRRTENTEAFF
J gene: TRBJ1-4; D gene: -; V gene: TRBV6-5; clone size: -; CDR3 DNA: TGTGCCAGCAGCCCAACGGGGGTCGATGAAAAACTGTTTTTT; CDR3 protein: CASSPTGVDEKLFF
J gene: TRBJ2-7; D gene: -; V gene: TRBV6-6; clone size: -; CDR3 DNA: TGTGCCAGCAGCCGTCCCCCCGGCGAGCAGTACTTC; CDR3 protein: CASSRPPGEQYF
J gene: TRBJ2-1; D gene: -; V gene: TRBV9; clone size: -; CDR3 DNA: TGTGCCAGCAGCGTACCCCAGGGGGGCAATGAGCAGTTCTTC; CDR3 protein: CASSVPQGGNEQFF
J gene: TRBJ1-1; D gene: -; V gene: TRBV19; clone size: -; CDR3 DNA: TGTGCCAGTAGTATAACCGGACGGGTGAACACTGAAGCTTTCTTT; CDR3 protein: CASSITGRVNTEAFF
J gene: TRBJ2-1; D gene: -; V gene: TRBV7-9; clone size: -; CDR3 DNA: TGTGCCACCTCCGGCGGTAACTCCTACAATGAGCAGTTCTTC; CDR3 protein: CATSGGNSYNEQFF
J gene: TRBJ1-5; D gene: -; V gene: TRBV27; clone size: -; CDR3 DNA: TGTGCCAGCAGGAGAGACAGCACGGCTAGCAATCAGCCCCAGCATTTT; CDR3 protein: CASRRDSTASNQPQHF
J gene: TRBJ1-5; D gene: -; V gene: TRBV9; clone size: few; CDR3 DNA: TGTGCCAGCCCAGGTAGGGAGGCTAGCAATCAGCCCCAGCATTTT; CDR3 protein: CASPGREASNQPQHF
J gene: TRBJ2-3; D gene: -; V gene: TRBV7-3; clone size: -; CDR3 DNA: TGTGCCAGCAGCGCGAGACTGGTTCGCACAGATACGCAGTATTTT; CDR3 protein: CASSARLVRTDTQYF
J gene: TRBJ1-5; D gene: -; V gene: TRBV2; clone size: few; CDR3 DNA: TGTGCCAGCACCCTAGAGGTCCCTAGCAATCAGCCCCAGCATTTT; CDR3 protein: CASTLEVPSNQPQHF
J gene: TRBJ2-1; D gene: -; V gene: TRBV19; clone size: -; CDR3 DNA: TGTGCCAGTAGTATCTCCAATGAGCAGTTCTTC; CDR3 protein: CASSISNEQFF
J gene: TRBJ2-3; D gene: -; V gene: TRBV7-9; clone size: -; CDR3 DNA: TGTGCCAGCAGCGACGGGGGGCCAGATACGCAGTATTTT; CDR3 protein: CASSDGGPDTQYF
J gene: TRBJ1-1; D gene: -; V gene: TRBV5-3; clone size: -; CDR3 DNA: TGTGCCAGAAGCTTGGATGGGATGAACACTGAAGCTTTCTTT; CDR3 protein: CARSLDGMNTEAFF
J gene: TRBJ2-7; D gene: TRBD1; V gene: TRBV27; clone size: -; CDR3 DNA: TGTGCCAGCAGCCGGGACAGAGGGTACTACGAGCAGTACTTC; CDR3 protein: CASSRDRGYYEQYF
J gene: TRBJ2-7; D gene: TRBD1; V gene: TRBV7-2; clone size: once; CDR3 DNA: TGTGCCAGCAGCTCAGGGACAGGATACTACGAGCAGTACTTC; CDR3 protein: CASSSGTGYYEQYF